This T cell receptor (beta chain) originates from a study of CD8+CD57+ T cells in acquired aplastic anemia. The study, taken as a whole, reports: There were over 25 CD8+ CDR3 sequences that occurred in both patients and controls.

Concerning this clonotype: Its cognate antigen is unknown.

The germline gives CDR1 ENHRY, CDR2 SYGVKD. The V end lost 4 bases, the J end lost 7 bases, and 13 bases lay between the germline ends. This CDR3 is 13 amino acids long. TCR beta VDJ and CDR3 profiling used genomic DNA as template. TCRdb re-analysed the reads in MiXCR, keeping a single row per CDR3 protein. The sample holds roughly 180,000 distinct CDR3 sequences, roughly half seen once. This TCR derives from a human donor in good health. This sequence joins TRBV10-3 and TRBJ1-2; perhaps TRBD1 as D (5 bases). The specimen was sorted CD4+, CD8+, or CD8+CD57+ T cells (not recorded which) from PBMCs. The CDR3 spells CAISVETGGGYTF. The CDR3 DNA follows: TGTGCCATCAGTGTGGAAACCGGGGGTGGCTACACCTTC.